The following is a T cell receptor beta chain sequence with its context. The V end was cut by 5 bases, the J end by 8 bases, with 16 bases between. The length of the CDR3 is 14 residues. Germline V gene data show CDR1 as SGHTA and CDR2 as FQGNSA. Data came from immunoSEQ multiplex PCR; TCRdb stores just in-frame clones and leaves some out. The repertoire holds about 430,000 clones, with approximately 90% as singletons. Everyone who took part was roughly 18 to 89 years old, and they came from 24 US areas. Which cohort a participant joined came from the clinical history participants gave. The sample comes from a study of blood T cell repertoires in COVID-19. Study-wide background: From T cells, B-cell-depleted T cells, or PBMCs came the material, which was cDNA or gDNA.

V gene TRBV7-2 combines with J gene TRBJ1-3, with D unresolved. This clonotype was sampled from a woman younger than 45 with acute COVID-19. Sequencing was carried out using PBMCs or T cells enriched from blood (not recorded which). The CDR3 coding sequence is TGTGCCAGCAGCCTCTCCCGGGGTGTAGACACCATATATTTT. It encodes CASSLSRGVDTIYF.